The clone carrying this T cell receptor (beta chain) has a handful of counts. MiXCR, run by TCRdb on the RACE reads, gives a single entry per CDR3 protein. The table has about 290,000 distinct CDR3 sequences, about 7.7% seen once; the top ten hold 1.2%. This record belongs to a study of human T cells and chemical hapten exposure. Time point of the sample: pre-sensitization, week 0. As to treatment: therapeutic diphenylcyclopropenone sensitization with weekly scalp DPC. This CDR3 region has 15 residues. V trimming: 4 bases; J trimming: 1 base; junction bases outside the gene matches: 3. Germline V gives CDR1 MNHNS, CDR2 SASEGT.

The genes are TRBV6-1 and TRBJ2-5; 10 positions match TRBD1. This specimen was whole blood, taken in connection with sensitization to the hapten diphenylcyclopropenone (DPC). The receptor was derived from a man younger than 30 with alopecia areata. Some clones in this sample may be carry-over from other donors' samples. The DNA of the CDR3 is TGTGCCAGCAGTGGATGGGACAGGGGCCAAGAGACCCAGTACTTC. It specifies CASSGWDRGQETQYF.